The 32 T cell receptor beta chains listed next were all sequenced from one sample in a study of blood T cell repertoires in COVID-19. Profiling relied on immunoSEQ multiplex PCR, and the TCRdb table lists in-frame clones only, not all of them. Of 100,000 or so clones in the sample, less than 85% were seen once. Sequencing input: peripheral blood. The receptors shown here come from a man in his sixties or seventies with active or convalescent COVID-19.

The chain carries TRBV28 and TRBJ2-7; D ambiguous. The CDR3 is made up of 11 amino acids. Germline values: CDR1 MDHEN, CDR2 SYDVKM. The V and J ends lost 5 bases and 4 bases respectively, with 6 bases between them. The CDR3 bases are TGTGCCAGCAGTGAGAGATACGAGCAGTACTTC. This codes for CASSERYEQYF.

V and J are TRBV6-5 and TRBJ2-3, with 7 bases identical to TRBD2. V was pared by 7 bases and J by 1 base, with 8 bases of the junction left unmatched. The CDR3 has 15 residues. Per the germline V gene, CDR1 is MNHEY and CDR2 is SVGAGI. The CDR3 sequence: CASTPGEGRTDTQYF. Written as DNA, the CDR3 is TGTGCCAGCACTCCGGGGGAGGGTCGCACAGATACGCAGTATTTT.

The chain couples TRBV30 to TRBJ1-1; D possibly corresponds to TRBD1 (5 bases). This CDR3 has 11 amino acids. The germline V gene has CDR1 GTSNPN and CDR2 SVGIG (reference sequence). Here the CDR3 DNA reads TGTGCAGGGGCTGGGGACACTGAAGCTTTCTTT. This translates into CAGAGDTEAFF.

The V and J genes are TRBV18 and TRBJ1-1; TRBD1 matches 7 bases. The CDR3 spans 13 residues. Germline V gene sequence: CDR1 KGHSH, CDR2 LQKENI. V was pared by 6 bases and J by 7 bases, with 8 bases of the junction left unmatched. CDR3 in amino acids: CASSLQGSGEAFF. In DNA form, the CDR3 reads TGTGCCAGCTCCCTACAGGGGTCGGGTGAAGCTTTCTTT. The variable domain in full, with the rest retrieved from reference TRBV18 and TRBJ1-1, is NAGVMQNPRHLVRRRGQEARLRCSPMKGHSHVYWYRQLPEEGLKFMVYLQKENIIDESGMPKERFSAEFPKEGPSILRIQQVVRGDSAAYFCASSLQGSGEAFFGQGTRLTVV.

The chain employs TRBV15 and TRBJ1-4; D remains unclear. V was shortened by 3 bases and J by 4 bases, with 21 bases between the two germline ends. Germline CDR1 LNHNV, CDR2 YYDKDF (reference sequence). The CDR3 sequence is 18 residues long. The DNA for the CDR3 is TGTGCCACCAGCAGTTGGGGAGCGCCCGCGCTTATTAATGAAAAACTGTTTTTT. It translates to CATSSWGAPALINEKLFF.

This clone occurred a few times. The chain joins TRBV25-1 to TRBJ1-2; D not resolved. CDR1 and CDR2 (germline): MGHDK, SYGVNS. The V gene lost 4 bases and the J gene lost 4 bases, with 13 bases spanning the gap. CDR3 size: 14 residues. The CDR3 coding sequence is TGTGCCAGCAGTGCCGGTACCCTCGGCTATGGCTACACCTTC. The encoded protein is CASSAGTLGYGYTF.

Only a few counts were recorded for this clone. The V and J genes are TRBV5-4 and TRBJ1-2; D remains ambiguous. Germline V gene lookup returns CDR1 SGHNT and CDR2 YYREEE (reference sequence). This CDR3 is 13 amino acids long. V dropped 0 bases and J dropped 7 bases, with 10 bases sitting between them. The CDR3 here is CASSLGSDPGYTF. DNA for the CDR3: TGTGCCAGCAGCTTGGGCAGCGATCCTGGCTACACCTTC. Together with reference TRBV5-4 and TRBJ1-2, the CDR3 gives the full variable domain: ETGVTQSPTHLIKTRGQQVTLRCSSQSGHNTVSWYQQALGQGPQFIFQYYREEENGRGNFPPRFSGLQFPNYSSELNVNALELDDSALYLCASSLGSDPGYTFGSGTRLTVV.

A single count supports this clone. J is TRBJ1-5 and V is TRBV28; the D is unclear. Germline lookup yields CDR1 MDHEN and CDR2 SYDVKM. This CDR3 is built from 19 residues. V lost 4 bases, J lost 0 bases, and 22 bases lay in between. This chain's CDR3 is CASSSGVSTSPYSNQPQHF. The CDR3 DNA is TGTGCCAGCAGTTCCGGGGTCAGTACCTCACCCTATAGCAATCAGCCCCAGCATTTT.

This chain links TRBV5-1 with TRBJ2-2; 11 nucleotides align to TRBD2. This CDR3 spans 19 amino acids. Losses at the gene ends were 4 bases for V and 2 bases for J; bases not matched to a gene: 13. Per the germline V gene, CDR1 is SGHRS and CDR2 is YFSETQ. The chain's CDR3 is CASSLPKLAGDLNTGELFF. In DNA, the CDR3 is TGCGCCAGCAGCCTCCCTAAACTAGCGGGAGATCTCAACACCGGGGAGCTGTTTTTT.

CDR3 in amino acids: CASSLDGLARSSYNEQFF. CDR3 in DNA: TGTGCCAGCAGCTTAGATGGACTAGCGAGGAGCTCCTACAATGAGCAGTTCTTC. The rearrangement uses TRBV11-2 and TRBJ2-1; 9 bases map to TRBD2. The V gene's germline CDR1 is SGHAT and CDR2 FQNNGV. The CDR3 length is 18 residues. V lost 0 bases to trimming and J lost 0 bases; unmatched junction nucleotides: 6.

This chain uses TRBV14 with TRBJ2-7; maybe TRBD1 (6 bases). The CDR3 extends over 15 amino acids. Germline-derived CDR1 and CDR2 are SGHDN and FVKESK. Trimming shortened V by 5 bases and J by 6 bases, and 20 bases separated the two germline ends. CDR3 in amino acids: CASSLPGTRGGEQYF. CDR3 sequence (DNA): TGTGCCAGCAGCTTACCCGGGACAAGGGGCGGCGAGCAGTACTTC.

J is TRBJ2-1 and V is TRBV7-3, with a weak D call TRBD1 (5 bases). V dropped 2 bases and J dropped 3 bases, with 11 bases sitting between them. CDR1 and CDR2 from the germline V gene are SGHTA and FQGTGA. The CDR3 spans 15 residues. CDR3 loop: CASSLLGQGYNEQFF. CDR3 nucleotides: TGTGCCAGCAGCTTATTAGGGCAGGGCTACAATGAGCAGTTCTTC.

CDR3 in DNA: TGTGCCAGCAGCCTACGACAGGGAATGAACACTGAAGCTTTCTTT. It is translated as CASSLRQGMNTEAFF. This rearrangement joins TRBV7-2 to TRBJ1-1, with 7 nucleotides matching TRBD1. CDR1 is SGHTA, CDR2 FQGNSA, per germline. The ends lost 5 bases at V and 0 bases at J; junction bases unmatched: 6. CDR3 length: 15 amino acids. Combining the CDR3 with reference TRBV7-2 and TRBJ1-1 gives the whole variable domain GAGVSQSPSNKVTEKGKDVELRCDPISGHTALYWYRQSLGQGLEFLIYFQGNSAPDKSGLPSDRFSAERTGGSVSTLTIQRTQQEDSAVYLCASSLRQGMNTEAFFGQGTRLTVV.

The chain employs TRBV5-1 and TRBJ2-7, with 7 bases matching TRBD1. V shed 2 bases, J shed 5 bases, and the junction held 7 bases outside the gene matches. The germline V gene encodes CDR1 SGHRS and CDR2 YFSETQ. The CDR3 runs to 14 residues. The chain's CDR3 is CASSFSNRGDEQYF. The CDR3 nucleotides are TGCGCCAGCAGCTTCTCAAACAGGGGCGACGAGCAGTACTTC. Full variable domain (missing parts from reference TRBV5-1 and TRBJ2-7): KAGVTQTPRYLIKTRGQQVTLSCSPISGHRSVSWYQQTPGQGLQFLFEYFSETQRNKGNFPGRFSGRQFSNSRSEMNVSTLELGDSALYLCASSFSNRGDEQYFGPGTRLTVT.

The table lists this clone with a few counts. The V call is TRBV18, the J call TRBJ2-2; 8 positions agree with TRBD1. J was trimmed by 3 bases and V by 8 bases; bases with no gene match: 5. Per germline, CDR1 KGHSH and CDR2 LQKENI. This CDR3 contains 14 residues. The CDR3: CASKTGVDTGELFF. DNA for the CDR3: TGTGCCAGCAAGACAGGGGTAGACACCGGGGAGCTGTTTTTT.

The CDR3 reads CASSESGGTEAFF. As DNA, the CDR3 is TGTGCCAGCAGTGAATCGGGGGGGACTGAAGCTTTCTTT. V usage is TRBV6-1 and J usage is TRBJ1-1; tentative D call: TRBD1 (5 bases). Per the germline V gene, CDR1 is MNHNS and CDR2 is SASEGT. V was shortened by 2 bases and J by 5 bases, with 9 bases between the two germline ends. The CDR3 has 13 residues.

This chain connects TRBV7-2 to TRBJ2-3; 10 nucleotides match TRBD1. This CDR3 comprises 14 residues. Germline assignment: CDR1 SGHTA and CDR2 FQGNSA. Unmatched junction bases numbered 3, after V lost 3 bases and J lost 6 bases. The CDR3 region is CASSLTGGADTQYF. The CDR3 DNA sequence: TGTGCCAGCAGCTTGACAGGGGGCGCGGATACGCAGTATTTT.

This clone was seen only a few times. This chain uses TRBV18 with TRBJ1-1, with 9 bases aligning to TRBD1. Germline V gene sequence: CDR1 KGHSH, CDR2 LQKENI. With V trimmed by 1 base and J by 6 bases, 3 bases remained unmatched. The CDR3 totals 14 residues. Here the CDR3 DNA reads TGTGCCAGCTCACCACAGAGACAGGGGGCTGAAGCTTTCTTT. This codes for CASSPQRQGAEAFF.

The chain combines TRBV5-1 with TRBJ1-3; tentatively, D is TRBD1 (5 bases). The CDR3 is 14 amino acids. Per germline, CDR1 SGHRS and CDR2 YFSETQ. Between the trimmed V and J ends, which lost 0 bases and 2 bases, there was a span of 6 bases. CDR3 region: CASSLVQAGNTIYF. The CDR3 DNA reads as TGCGCCAGCAGCTTGGTACAGGCTGGAAACACCATATATTTT.

Of note for this clone: The same CDR3 can be traced to other DNA sequences in this sample. The rearrangement joins TRBV5-1 to TRBJ2-5, with D perhaps matching TRBD2 (6 bases). CDR3 size: 13 residues. Looked up from germline, CDR1 is SGHRS and CDR2 is YFSETQ. The V end lost 3 bases, the J end lost 3 bases, and 9 bases lay between the germline ends. The CDR3 nucleotides read TGCGCCAGCAGCTACGGGACTGAAGAGACCCAGTACTTC. Translation: CASSYGTEETQYF.

CDR3 in amino acids: CASSLGRERADTQYF. The CDR3 nucleotides read TGTGCCAGCAGCTTAGGGCGGGAGAGGGCAGATACGCAGTATTTT. The rearrangement joins TRBV7-3 to TRBJ2-3; 7 nucleotides agree with TRBD2. Germline V gene data show CDR1 as SGHTA and CDR2 as FQGTGA. The CDR3 sequence is 15 residues long. The trim removed 2 bases at V and 4 bases at J, leaving 6 bases unmatched.

J is TRBJ2-7 and V is TRBV6-5, with 7 bases lining up with TRBD1. V lost 8 bases and J lost 3; bases outside the gene matches: 4. The CDR3 loop spans 12 amino acids. Germline V lookup: CDR1 MNHEY, CDR2 SVGAGI. CDR3 sequence: CASRDRIYEQYF. The CDR3 region has the DNA TGTGCCAGCCGGGACAGAATCTACGAGCAGTACTTC.

This sequence joins TRBV7-9 and TRBJ1-2; TRBD1 is a possible D gene (6 bases). The germline gives CDR1 SEHNR, CDR2 FQNEAQ (reference sequence). V lost 0 bases to trimming and J lost 2 bases, with 10 bases between them. The CDR3 extends over 15 amino acids. The CDR3 spells CASSLALTGNYGYTF. The DNA for the CDR3 is TGTGCCAGCAGCTTAGCCCTCACAGGGAACTATGGCTACACCTTC.

This clone was seen a handful of times. The rearrangement joins TRBV3-1 (or the pseudogene TRBV3-2) to TRBJ1-4, with D perhaps matching TRBD1 (5 bases). Germline V gene lookup returns CDR1 LGHDT and CDR2 YNNKEL (reference sequence). CDR3 length: 16 amino acids. V was shortened by 3 bases and J by 4 bases, with 15 bases between the two germline ends. CDR3 amino acids: CASSQNIGGRNEKLFF. CDR3 sequence (DNA): TGTGCCAGCAGCCAGAACATCGGGGGACGTAATGAAAAACTGTTTTTT.

This chain joins TRBV5-1 and TRBJ2-1, with 12 positions matching TRBD2. This CDR3 spans 18 amino acids. Germline loops: CDR1 SGHRS, CDR2 YFSETQ. Trimming removed 1 base from V and 6 bases from J; junction bases left unmatched: 11. This CDR3 is CASSLWVLTSGGPNEQFF. The CDR3, as DNA: TGCGCCAGCAGCTTGTGGGTCCTGACTAGCGGGGGACCCAATGAGCAGTTCTTC.

The chain links TRBV10-3 to TRBJ2-1, with 14 bases that match TRBD2. J gave up 7 bases and V 2 bases, and 10 bases lay outside the gene matches. This CDR3 spans 18 amino acids. Germline V gene data show CDR1 as ENHRY and CDR2 as SYGVKD. In DNA form, the CDR3 reads TGTGCCATCAGTGAGCGCGGGACTAGCGGGAGTAGGTTGAATGAGCAGTTCTTC. Protein product: CAISERGTSGSRLNEQFF.

This clone came up once. The chain recombines TRBV30 with TRBJ1-5, with D possibly being TRBD1 (6 bases). The V end lost 2 bases, the J end lost 1 base, and 12 bases lay between the germline ends. Looked up from germline, CDR1 is GTSNPN and CDR2 is SVGIG (reference sequence). The CDR3 length is 15 residues. CDR3 in amino acids: CAWSTGRGSNQPQHF. CDR3 in DNA: TGTGCCTGGAGTACAGGGCGAGGAAGCAATCAGCCCCAGCATTTT.

This clone was seen a handful of times. V and J are TRBV19 and TRBJ1-3; D unresolved. The CDR3 is 14 amino acids. The ends were cut back, 7 bases at V and 4 bases at J, with 14 bases in the middle. CDR1 LNHDA and CDR2 SQIVND come from the germline V gene (reference sequence). The CDR3 bases are TGTGCCAGTATACCGGGGAGAGGAGGAAACACCATATATTTT. This translates into CASIPGRGGNTIYF.

The chain employs TRBV24-1 and TRBJ1-2; a weak D match, TRBD1 (6 bases). This CDR3 comprises 14 residues. Looked up from germline, CDR1 is KGHDR and CDR2 is SFDVKD. The V end was cut by 0 bases, the J end by 5 bases, with 9 bases between. The CDR3 loop reads CATSDLWQGYGYTF. Here the CDR3 DNA reads TGTGCCACCAGTGATTTGTGGCAGGGGTATGGCTACACCTTC.

The chain employs TRBV6-6 and TRBJ2-7, with 11 bases identical to TRBD2. The J segment lost 3 bases and the V segment lost 7 bases, leaving 5 bases of the junction unmatched. The V gene's germline CDR1 is MNHNY and CDR2 SVGAGI (reference sequence). This CDR3 is 14 amino acids long. The chain's CDR3 is CASTLAGGYYEQYF. The CDR3, as DNA: TGTGCCAGCACGCTAGCGGGGGGTTACTACGAGCAGTACTTC.

V is TRBV7-3 and J is TRBJ2-3; D may be TRBD1 (5 bases). Looked up from germline, CDR1 is SGHTA and CDR2 is FQGTGA. V was trimmed by 4 bases and J by 1 base, leaving 6 bases between them. The CDR3 length is 13 residues. DNA for the CDR3: TGTGCCAGCAGCTCGACAGGCACAGATACGCAGTATTTT. Amino acids: CASSSTGTDTQYF.

Only one count was recorded for this clone. J is TRBJ2-7 and V is TRBV27, with a weak D call TRBD1 (6 bases). CDR3 length: 16 residues. V was clipped by 4 bases and J by 1 base, with 17 bases between them. Per the germline V gene, CDR1 is MNHEY and CDR2 is SMNVEV (reference sequence). The CDR3 protein is CASSWNRDIGSYEQYF. In nucleotides, the CDR3 is TGTGCCAGCAGTTGGAACCGGGACATCGGATCCTACGAGCAGTACTTC.